This T cell receptor beta chain comes out of a study of blood T cell repertoires in COVID-19. Study as a whole: Whether acute or convalescent, the COVID-19 samples came from the United States, Italy and Spain.

Original processing methods: The authors estimated nucleated cell counts from reference gene primer amplification. Repertoires were generated with immunoSEQ multiplex PCR, while TCRdb's copy carries only in-frame clones and drops some. V and J calls and clone size come straight from that table; D and trimming were deduced from the DNA. The data show roughly 49,000 clones, with more than 85% seen just once and more than 7.5% held by the top ten. Losses at the gene ends were 0 bases for V and 4 bases for J; bases not matched to a gene: 4. The CDR3 is made up of 15 amino acids. Germline V gene sequence: CDR1 KGHSH, CDR2 LQKENI. This clone was observed a single time.

The sequence was collected from a woman older than 75 with acute or convalescent COVID-19. The V call is TRBV18, the J call TRBJ2-7; 9 bases are shared with TRBD1. The sample consisted of peripheral blood. CDR3 nucleotides: TGTGCCAGCTCACCACCGTCGACAGGGGGGTACGAGCAGTACTTC. Translation gives CASSPPSTGGYEQYF. The whole variable domain, remainder taken from reference TRBV18 and TRBJ2-7, is NAGVMQNPRHLVRRRGQEARLRCSPMKGHSHVYWYRQLPEEGLKFMVYLQKENIIDESGMPKERFSAEFPKEGPSILRIQQVVRGDSAAYFCASSPPSTGGYEQYFGPGTRLTVT.